A single sample gave rise to the 9 T cell receptor beta chains below, sequenced in a study of tumor-infiltrating lymphocytes in oesophageal squamous cell carcinoma. TCRdb fed the PCR reads into MiXCR, producing one record per CDR3 protein. The table includes 15,000 to 20,000 distinct CDR3 sequences, 42% detected once. The sequencing sample was made of normal esophageal tissue next to the tumor. Source of these receptors: a female donor with esophageal squamous cell carcinoma.

There are a few counts of this clonotype. The chain employs TRBV9 and TRBJ1-1; D is undetermined. The CDR3 is made up of 15 amino acids. The V end was cut by 0 bases, the J end by 9 bases, with 18 bases between. Germline loops: CDR1 SGDLS, CDR2 YYNGEE. The CDR3 here is CASSVGYLGPQQAFF. Written as DNA, the CDR3 is TGTGCCAGCAGCGTAGGATACCTTGGGCCCCAACAAGCTTTCTTT.

This clonotype was seen at least ten times. A much bigger clone sits one base away, suggesting this may be a read error. The rearrangement joins TRBV10-3 to TRBJ2-5, with D possibly TRBD2 on 5 matching bases. CDR3 length equals 13 residues. CDR1 ENHRY and CDR2 SYGVKD come from the germline V gene. The V and J ends lost 10 bases and 11 bases respectively, with 23 bases between them. The CDR3 reads CATRTPPYNEQYF. Here the CDR3 DNA reads TGTGCCACCCGGACTCCACCCTACAATGAGCAGTACTTC.

In the case of this clonotype: One junction end disagrees with the germline gene, perhaps due to a read error. The chain combines TRBV4-3 with TRBJ2-1, with TRBD1 identical over 8 bases. Per germline, CDR1 LGHNA and CDR2 YSLEER. The CDR3 length is 14 residues. The CDR3 reads CANSLRQGRETQFF. The CDR3 DNA reads TGCGCCAACAGCCTCCGACAGGGGCGCGAGACCCAGTTCTTC.

This clonotype was recorded at least ten times. The chain carries TRBV18 and TRBJ1-1, with D maybe TRBD1 (5 bases). Germline V CDR1 and CDR2: KGHSH, LQKENI. V lost 3 bases, J lost 0 bases, and 14 bases lay in between. The CDR3 has 16 amino acids. CDR3 amino acids: CASSPVFGGMNTEAFF. The CDR3 coding sequence is TGTGCCAGCTCACCCGTGTTCGGGGGTATGAACACTGAAGCTTTCTTT.

Concerning this clonotype: One junction end disagrees with the germline gene, perhaps due to a read error. The rearrangement links TRBV7-6 to TRBJ2-1; 8 nucleotides agree with TRBD2. The CDR3 is made up of 15 amino acids. Germline V gene data show CDR1 as SGHVS and CDR2 as FNYEAQ. The CDR3 sequence is CASSPLAAIYNEQFF. Here the CDR3 DNA reads TGTGCTAGCAGCCCACTAGCGGCAATCTACAATGAGCAGTTCTTC.

Details on this clonotype: Compared with germline, one end of the junction differs, possibly owing to a read error. The V and J genes are TRBV6-1 and TRBJ2-5; TRBD1 is a possible D gene (6 bases). Germline values: CDR1 MNHNS, CDR2 SASEGT. The CDR3 is 15 amino acids. In nucleotides, the CDR3 is TGTGCCAGCAGTGAGCTTCAGGGGATTAATTCACCCCTCCACTTC. As protein: CASSELQGINSPLHF.

The chain links TRBV7-6 to TRBJ2-5; 11 bases are a match to TRBD1. The better agreement between TRBJ2-1 and the DNA end casts doubt on the J call. The germline V gene encodes CDR1 SGHVS and CDR2 FNYEAQ. CDR3 length equals 14 residues. In DNA form, the CDR3 reads TGTGCCAGCAGCGACCGGACAGGGGGCGGTGAGCAGTTCTTC. Protein sequence: CASSDRTGGGEQFF.

In this sample, this clonotype turned up many times. This chain uses TRBV7-3 with TRBJ2-5, with D perhaps TRBD1 (8 bases). Trimming cost V 5 bases and J 5 bases, with 15 bases left between them. Germline assignment: CDR1 SGHTA and CDR2 FQGTGA. The CDR3 is made up of 14 amino acids. The CDR3 sequence is CASSPRGRGETQYF. The CDR3 bases are TGTGCCAGCAGCCCCAGGGGGCGGGGGGAGACCCAGTACTTC.

This clonotype was recorded a few times. The V gene is TRBV15, the J gene TRBJ2-2; no reliable D call. In germline, CDR1 is LNHNV, CDR2 YYDKDF (reference sequence). The CDR3 contains 15 residues. Trimming shortened V by 0 bases and J by 5 bases, and 10 bases separated the two germline ends. The CDR3 is CATSRETARTGELFF. In DNA, the CDR3 is TGTGCCACCAGCAGAGAAACAGCGAGAACCGGGGAGCTGTTTTTT.